A selection of T cell receptor beta chains follows, all from one sample in a study of blood T cells in healthy people across ages. TCRdb redid the calling of the 5' RACE reads with MiXCR, one entry per CDR3 protein. Among 450,000 to 700,000 distinct CDR3 sequences listed, 27% were seen once. Material for sequencing was blood. Every receptor here comes from a woman between 65 and 79 years old in good health. The CDR3 runs from the conserved cysteine through the conserved F or W. The D gene is left open where the match is weak. Not every row has a clone size; where given, it reads once, few, many or a size class.

CDR3	DNA	J	V	D	size
CASSLFQGMHANTEAFF	TGTGCCAGCAGTCTCTTCCAGGGGATGCACGCGAACACTGAAGCTTTCTTT	TRBJ1-1	TRBV6-2/TRBV6-3	NA	NA
CASSLAQGEYEQYF	TGCGCCAGCAGCTTGGCCCAGGGTGAGTACGAGCAGTACTTC	TRBJ2-7	TRBV5-1	NA	few
CASSKIRGEAFF	TGTGCCAGCAGCAAAATCCGCGGTGAAGCTTTCTTT	TRBJ1-1	TRBV11-2	NA	NA
CASSLYGGRRETQYF	TGTGCCAGCAGTTTATACGGGGGGCGTAGAGAGACCCAGTACTTC	TRBJ2-5	TRBV28	NA	few
CASSENLGSTEAFF	TGTGCCAGCAGTGAAAACCTGGGAAGCACTGAAGCTTTCTTT	TRBJ1-1	TRBV25-1	NA	NA
CASSLGASEYGYTF	TGTGCCAGCAGTTTAGGGGCTTCGGAATATGGCTACACCTTC	TRBJ1-2	TRBV12-3/TRBV12-4	NA	NA
CASSLGWLAGGGSYNEQFF	TGTGCCAGCAGCTTGGGTTGGCTAGCGGGGGGCGGGTCCTACAATGAGCAGTTCTTC	TRBJ2-1	TRBV7-2	TRBD2	few
CSVDQSGTVNTEAFF	TGCAGCGTTGACCAATCCGGGACGGTGAACACTGAAGCTTTCTTT	TRBJ1-1	TRBV29-1	NA	NA
CATSSGKKETQYF	TGTGCCACCTCATCGGGCAAGAAAGAGACCCAGTACTTC	TRBJ2-5	TRBV15	NA	few
CASSLEGQGDTQYF	TGCGCCAGCAGCTTGGAGGGACAGGGAGATACGCAGTATTTT	TRBJ2-3	TRBV5-1	TRBD1	NA
CASSLGPEGYEQYF	TGTGCCAGCAGCTTAGGTCCGGAGGGCTACGAGCAGTACTTC	TRBJ2-7	TRBV11-2	NA	NA
CASSPSLGALNTEAFF	TGCGCCAGCAGCCCGTCCTTAGGGGCCCTGAACACTGAAGCTTTCTTT	TRBJ1-1	TRBV4-3	NA	NA
CASSLGADDRVNTF	TGTGCCAGCAGCTTGGGCGCCGATGACAGGGTAAACACCTTC	TRBJ1-2	TRBV5-6	TRBD1	NA
CSATQGAQPQHF	TGCAGTGCGACGCAGGGGGCTCAGCCCCAGCATTTT	TRBJ1-5	TRBV20-1	TRBD1	NA
CASSLNGAIYF	TGTGCCAGCAGCTTAAATGGGGCCATATATTTT	TRBJ1-3	TRBV7-6	NA	NA
CASRGVGDYTGELFF	TGTGCCAGCAGAGGGGTCGGAGATTACACCGGGGAGCTGTTTTTT	TRBJ2-2	TRBV6-5	NA	NA
CASSTEGALVAQYF	TGTGCCAGCAGTACCGAGGGAGCTTTAGTCGCGCAGTATTTT	TRBJ2-3	TRBV5-6	NA	few
CASSRDRSSYNEQFF	TGTGCCAGTAGCCGGGACAGGAGCTCCTACAATGAGCAGTTCTTC	TRBJ2-1	TRBV19	TRBD1	many
CASSLRLQGSEQYF	TGTGCCAGCAGCCTACGGCTACAGGGTTCCGAGCAGTACTTC	TRBJ2-7	TRBV3-1	NA	NA
CSVPKGETYEQYF	TGCAGCGTTCCAAAGGGGGAGACCTACGAGCAGTACTTC	TRBJ2-7	TRBV29-1	NA	NA
CASSISGEQYF	TGTGCCAGCAGCATCTCGGGCGAGCAGTACTTC	TRBJ2-7	TRBV11-2	NA	NA
CSVSLAEHNYGYTF	TGCAGCGTTAGTTTGGCAGAACATAACTATGGCTACACCTTC	TRBJ1-2	TRBV29-1	NA	few
CASSLLASSYNEQFF	TGCGCCAGCAGCTTATTAGCCAGCTCCTACAATGAGCAGTTCTTC	TRBJ2-1	TRBV5-1	NA	NA
CASSLGVADSYEQYF	TGTGCCAGCAGTTTAGGGGTAGCGGATTCCTACGAGCAGTACTTC	TRBJ2-7	TRBV12-3/TRBV12-4	NA	NA
CSARPTMNTEAFF	TGCAGTGCTAGACCGACAATGAACACTGAAGCTTTCTTT	TRBJ1-1	TRBV20-1	NA	few
CSAAGQIHNEQFF	TGCAGCGCCGCGGGACAGATCCACAATGAGCAGTTCTTC	TRBJ2-1	TRBV29-1	NA	NA
CASSQDTGTYGYTF	TGCGCCAGCAGCCAAGATACAGGCACCTATGGCTACACCTTC	TRBJ1-2	TRBV4-3	NA	few
CSARRDRGYTF	TGCAGTGCTAGAAGGGATCGCGGCTACACCTTC	TRBJ1-2	TRBV20-1	NA	few
CASSELQIYSNQPQHF	TGTGCCAGCAGTGAACTGCAAATTTATAGCAATCAGCCCCAGCATTTT	TRBJ1-5	TRBV6-1	NA	NA
CAISPTGGLTYNYGYTF	TGTGCCATCAGTCCGACAGGGGGCCTCACTTATAACTATGGCTACACCTTC	TRBJ1-2	TRBV10-3	TRBD1	few
CASSLKDAGAPGELFF	TGCGCCAGCAGCTTAAAGGACGCGGGGGCACCCGGGGAGCTGTTTTTT	TRBJ2-2	TRBV5-1	NA	few
CASPPTSGGALFEQFF	TGCGCCAGCCCGCCGACGAGCGGGGGGGCCTTATTTGAGCAGTTCTTC	TRBJ2-1	TRBV10-1	TRBD2	few
CGVVTSTEAFF	TGCGGCGTCGTTACAAGCACTGAAGCTTTCTTT	TRBJ1-1	TRBV29-1	NA	NA
CASSAGGDTQYF	TGTGCCAGCAGCGCAGGGGGAGATACGCAGTATTTT	TRBJ2-3	TRBV7-3	TRBD1	NA
CASTPDRGPGSPLHF	TGTGCCAGCACCCCGGACAGGGGGCCGGGTTCACCCCTCCACTTT	TRBJ1-6	TRBV12-3/TRBV12-4	TRBD1	many
CAWSRTIEAFF	TGTGCCTGGAGTCGGACAATTGAAGCTTTCTTT	TRBJ1-1	TRBV30	NA	NA
CASSWGGRNEQFF	TGCGCCAGCAGCTGGGGAGGACGGAATGAGCAGTTCTTC	TRBJ2-1	TRBV5-1	NA	NA
CASSTYRGQMDTEAFF	TGTGCCAGCAGTACTTACAGGGGCCAGATGGACACTGAAGCTTTCTTT	TRBJ1-1	TRBV6-6	TRBD1	NA
CASSPTSIYYGYTF	TGTGCCAGCAGCCCCACTAGTATCTACTATGGCTACACCTTC	TRBJ1-2	TRBV7-2	NA	few
CSVEVWTPRGYGYTF	TGCAGCGTTGAGGTTTGGACACCACGGGGCTATGGCTACACCTTC	TRBJ1-2	TRBV29-1	NA	NA
CASSSGQDHNEKLFF	TGTGCCAGCAGTTCCGGACAGGACCATAATGAAAAACTGTTTTTT	TRBJ1-4	TRBV28	TRBD1	few
CASSYSNTLGTEAFF	TGTGCCAGCAGTTACTCGAACACGCTTGGCACTGAAGCTTTCTTT	TRBJ1-1	TRBV6-5	NA	NA
CASSPQGPSTDTQYF	TGTGCCAGCAGCCCCCAGGGCCCTAGCACAGATACGCAGTATTTT	TRBJ2-3	TRBV7-6	NA	NA
CASSPLGAAGYEQYF	TGTGCCAGCAGTCCCTTGGGGGCCGCCGGCTACGAGCAGTACTTC	TRBJ2-7	TRBV12-3/TRBV12-4	NA	NA
CASRDYSYEQYF	TGTGCCAGCCGAGACTACTCCTACGAGCAGTACTTC	TRBJ2-7	TRBV21-1	NA	few
CASSVGEGQGGMEQYF	TGTGCCAGCAGCGTAGGTGAGGGACAGGGAGGTATGGAGCAGTACTTC	TRBJ2-5	TRBV9	TRBD1	NA
CASSLTPGDSYGYTF	TGTGCCAGCAGCTTAACCCCAGGGGATAGCTATGGCTACACCTTC	TRBJ1-2	TRBV7-3	NA	NA
CASSPLNHNEQFF	TGTGCCAGCAGCCCACTCAACCACAATGAGCAGTTCTTC	TRBJ2-1	TRBV7-2	NA	few
CSARDRSRNQPQHF	TGCAGTGCCAGGGACCGTTCCCGCAATCAGCCCCAGCATTTT	TRBJ1-5	TRBV20-1	NA	few
CAIRSSGGYTDTQYF	TGTGCCATCAGGAGTAGCGGGGGCTACACAGATACGCAGTATTTT	TRBJ2-3	TRBV10-3	TRBD2	NA